The entry below describes one T cell receptor (beta chain). The antigen is unknown. These data come from a study of cytomegalovirus exposure and HLA in healthy donors. For the study at large: The 120 validation repertoires, a later analysis reported, used the same platform as the 700 or so repertoires from the first cohort. Study-wide findings and caveats: A few CMV-associated chains were confirmed in vitro to be specific for CMV antigens. First-cohort TCR clusters were later found to tend to co-occur in the 120 or so validation repertoires. According to the study, roughly 180 TCR beta chains were cytomegalovirus-associated.

Libraries were prepared by immunoSEQ multiplex PCR; TCRdb keeps only in-frame clonotypes and omits some of them. The data hold approximately 240,000 clones, with about 93% observed a single time. Material: PBMCs. This clonotype originated in a woman between 18 and 29 years old in good health and CMV-seronegative.

The CDR3 here is CASSPHRQAEQFF. The CDR3 DNA is TGTGCCAGCTCACCACACCGCCAAGCTGAGCAGTTCTTC. The chain joins TRBV18 to TRBJ2-1; no clear D. Trimming cost V 1 base and J 9 bases, with 10 bases left between them. The CDR3 is made up of 13 amino acids. Per germline, CDR1 KGHSH and CDR2 LQKENI.